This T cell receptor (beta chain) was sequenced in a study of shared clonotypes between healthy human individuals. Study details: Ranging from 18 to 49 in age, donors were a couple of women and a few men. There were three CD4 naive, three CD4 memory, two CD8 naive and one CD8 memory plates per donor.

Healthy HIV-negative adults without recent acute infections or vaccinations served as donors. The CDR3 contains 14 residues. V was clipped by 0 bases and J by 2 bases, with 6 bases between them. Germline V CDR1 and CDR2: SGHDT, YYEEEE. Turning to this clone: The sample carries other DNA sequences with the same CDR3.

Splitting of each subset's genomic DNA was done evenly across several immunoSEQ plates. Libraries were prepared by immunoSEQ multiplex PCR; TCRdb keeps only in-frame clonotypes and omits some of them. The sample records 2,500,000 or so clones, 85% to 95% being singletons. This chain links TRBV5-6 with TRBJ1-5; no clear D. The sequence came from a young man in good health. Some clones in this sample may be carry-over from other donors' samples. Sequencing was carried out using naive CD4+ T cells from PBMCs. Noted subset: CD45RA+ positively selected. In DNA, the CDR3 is TGTGCCAGCAGCTTGGCCGGGGGCAATCAGCCCCAGCATTTT. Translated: CASSLAGGNQPQHF.